The clone carrying this T cell receptor beta chain was counted a few times. The antigen is unknown. The study team obtained lesional scalp punch biopsies and peripheral blood from alopecia areata patients. This entry is derived from a study of CD8+ T cells in alopecia areata. Across the whole study: Treatment comprised oral tofacitinib, 5 to 10 mg twice daily, in treated patients. General study points: It was less clear whether patients shared TCRs than it was in mice, possibly because of HLA. Normal scalp had lower clonality than lesional scalp, with alopecia totalis/universalis lesions showing this most strongly.

Following RNA extraction, reverse transcription yielded cDNA that acted as the sequencing template. Clones were sequenced by immunoSEQ multiplex PCR, and TCRdb holds only the in-frame ones, with some missing. Of roughly 250,000 clones detected, 65% to 70% appear once; the ten largest clones hold 1% to 1.5%. The CDR3 has 11 amino acids. Germline V CDR1 and CDR2: MNHNY, SVGAGI (reference sequence). The V call is TRBV6-6, the J call TRBJ2-7; D ambiguous. The source material was CD4+ T cells sorted from blood, sampled at week 0. The TCR was taken from a human donor with alopecia areata. As DNA, the CDR3 is TGTGCAGTTAGGGCCACCTACGAGCAGTACTTC. This gives the protein CAVRATYEQYF.